This paragraph covers one T cell receptor (beta chain) sequence. Its cognate antigen is unknown. The sample is drawn from a study of vaccination and CD4 T cells after COVID-19. As to treatment: 10-day PBMC culture with coronavirus spike peptide pools or control peptides (ViraFEST assay). CD4+ T cells of the unexposed donor were collected before the COVID-19 pandemic (2011-2018). With 5 bases clipped from V and 2 bases from J, the junction kept 7 bases outside the gene matches. Per the germline V gene, CDR1 is SGHAT and CDR2 is FQNNGV. There are 16 residues in the CDR3. The study sequenced cultured CD4+ T cell DNA using the Oncomine TCR Beta short-read assay. One entry per CDR3 protein, called by TCRdb with MiXCR from the PCR reads. The table has approximately 6,000 distinct CDR3 sequences, less than 50% seen once.

The chain employs TRBV11-2 and TRBJ2-2; TRBD2 agrees at 8 bases. This sequence originates from a human donor in good health. The sample consisted of CD4+ T cells from blood, cultured in vitro. CDR3 amino acids: CASSPLSGGNTGELFF. CDR3 nucleotides: TGTGCCAGCAGCCCCCTGAGCGGGGGCAACACCGGGGAGCTGTTTTTT.